This passage covers 16 T cell receptor beta chains from one sample sequenced in a study of blood T cell repertoires in COVID-19. The assay was immunoSEQ multiplex PCR, and TCRdb's table has in-frame clones only and misses some. The table shows 430,000 or so clones, with approximately 91% occurring only once. The sample was PBMCs or T cells enriched from blood (not recorded which). These TCRs come from a young woman who had been exposed to COVID-19.

V usage is TRBV5-6 and J usage is TRBJ1-1; no clear D gene. Germline loops: CDR1 SGHDT, CDR2 YYEEEE. The CDR3 contains 14 residues. V was pared by 4 bases and J by 0 bases, with 10 bases between. The CDR3 bases are TGTGCCAGCAGCCTCCTTTGGCTGAACACTGAAGCTTTCTTT. Translation gives CASSLLWLNTEAFF.

V and J are TRBV3-1 (or the pseudogene TRBV3-2) and TRBJ2-2; TRBD2 matches 8 bases. Per the germline V gene, CDR1 is LGHDT and CDR2 is YNNKEL (reference sequence). V lost 3 bases, J lost 1 base, and 4 bases stayed unmatched. This CDR3 comprises 16 residues. CDR3 DNA sequence: TGTGCCAGCAGCCAGATAGCGGGACGGAACACCGGGGAGCTGTTTTTT. It translates to CASSQIAGRNTGELFF.

The J gene is TRBJ2-5, the V gene TRBV5-1; D perhaps matches TRBD1 (7 bases). Germline V gene lookup returns CDR1 SGHRS and CDR2 YFSETQ. CDR3 length equals 17 residues. V dropped 4 bases and J dropped 5 bases, with 24 bases sitting between them. The CDR3 sequence: CASSPGQASGVRETQYF. As DNA, the CDR3 is TGCGCCAGCAGCCCCGGACAGGCTTCGGGGGTCCGTGAGACCCAGTACTTC.

The rearrangement joins TRBV7-9 to TRBJ1-2; tentatively, D is TRBD1 (5 bases). The CDR3 spans 14 residues. Between the trimmed V and J ends, which lost 5 bases and 3 bases, there was a span of 13 bases. CDR1 is SEHNR and CDR2 is FQNEAQ in the germline V gene (reference sequence). The CDR3 DNA reads as TGTGCCAGCAGCCGTATAACGGGGGACTATGGCTACACCTTC. This codes for CASSRITGDYGYTF. Variable domain in full (rest from reference TRBV7-9 and TRBJ1-2): DTGVSQNPRHKITKRGQNVTFRCDPISEHNRLYWYRQTLGQGPEFLTYFQNEAQLEKSRLLSDRFSAERPKGSFSTLEIQRTEQGDSAMYLCASSRITGDYGYTFGSGTRLTVV.

This clone was seen only a few times. This chain connects TRBV19 to TRBJ2-7, with a tentative D call TRBD2 (6 bases). V was cut by 6 bases and J by 5 bases, with 14 bases left in between. The CDR3 runs 13 residues. CDR1 and CDR2 from the germline V gene are LNHDA and SQIVND (reference sequence). This CDR3 is CASRPGGVHEQYF. The CDR3 bases are TGTGCCAGTAGACCCGGAGGGGTACACGAGCAGTACTTC.

This rearrangement joins TRBV9 to TRBJ1-5; 7 bases are a match to TRBD1. CDR1 and CDR2 from the germline V gene are SGDLS and YYNGEE. The J segment lost 7 bases and the V segment lost 3 bases, leaving 7 bases of the junction unmatched. The CDR3 has 14 amino acids. CDR3 in DNA: TGTGCCAGCAGCGCCACAGGGGCCAGGCAGCCCCAGCATTTT. The encoded protein is CASSATGARQPQHF.

The genes are TRBV19 and TRBJ2-2, with 12 bases lining up with TRBD2. There are 15 residues in the CDR3. The trim removed 10 bases at V and 3 bases at J, leaving 6 bases unmatched. In germline, CDR1 is LNHDA, CDR2 SQIVND (reference sequence). The chain's CDR3 is CATRRLAGDTGELFF. The CDR3 DNA reads as TGTGCCACCAGGCGACTAGCGGGAGACACCGGGGAGCTGTTTTTT. The full variable domain, completed using reference TRBV19 and TRBJ2-2, is DGGITQSPKYLFRKEGQNVTLSCEQNLNHDAMYWYRQDPGQGLRLIYYSQIVNDFQKGDIAEGYSVSREKKESFPLTVTSAQKNPTAFYLCATRRLAGDTGELFFGEGSRLTVL.

The chain combines TRBV11-2 with TRBJ1-4; D unresolved. Germline assignment: CDR1 SGHAT and CDR2 FQNNGV. Trimming cost V 5 bases and J 5 bases, with 9 bases left between them. The CDR3 totals 13 residues. The CDR3 DNA follows: TGTGCCAGCAGCCGCGGCGGGAATGAAAAACTGTTTTTT. This encodes CASSRGGNEKLFF.

The J gene is TRBJ2-1, the V gene TRBV28; 7 nucleotides line up with TRBD2. CDR3 length: 15 residues. Germline CDR1 reads MDHEN; CDR2 reads SYDVKM. The trim removed 2 bases at V and 6 bases at J, leaving 7 bases unmatched. The CDR3 DNA reads TGTGCCAGCAGTTTACAGGCGGGAGTCCTCAATGAGCAGTTCTTC. This gives the protein CASSLQAGVLNEQFF.

V gene TRBV5-1 combines with J gene TRBJ2-1; 7 nucleotides line up with TRBD1. This CDR3 has 12 amino acids. V dropped 3 bases and J dropped 10; count of bases not matched to a gene: 4. Germline loops: CDR1 SGHRS, CDR2 YFSETQ. This CDR3 is CASSSGQSEQFF. The CDR3 DNA follows: TGCGCCAGCAGCTCGGGACAGTCGGAGCAGTTCTTC.

The rearrangement joins TRBV6-5 to TRBJ2-7; TRBD2 might be the D (7 bases). This CDR3 has 14 residues. CDR1 and CDR2 (germline): MNHEY, SVGAGI. The germline V and J ends were trimmed by 4 bases and 7 bases, with 17 bases remaining between them. CDR3 nucleotide sequence: TGTGCCAGCAGTTTAGGGGGAGGGGCCTGGGAGCAGTACTTC. The encoded protein is CASSLGGGAWEQYF.

V is TRBV21-1 and J is TRBJ1-2. TRBV21-1 is assigned pseudogene status. This CDR3 is built from 14 residues. CDR3 nucleotides: TGTGCCAGCAGCAAGTGCGGGGGGAACTATGGCTACACCTTC. Translating gives CASSKCGGNYGYTF.

The sample holds one count of this clone. The chain is built from TRBV28 and TRBJ1-2; D might be TRBD1 (6 bases). In germline, CDR1 is MDHEN, CDR2 SYDVKM. CDR3 length: 17 amino acids. The germline V and J ends were trimmed by 5 bases and 4 bases, with 23 bases remaining between them. DNA for the CDR3: TGTGCCAGCAGTCCCCCGGGACAACAAAAGCTGGGCTATGGCTACACCTTC. It yields the protein CASSPPGQQKLGYGYTF.

CDR3 sequence: CATSSGRIQGLGSEKLFF. The CDR3 nucleotides read TGTGCCACCAGCAGTGGACGGATACAGGGTCTTGGGAGCGAAAAACTGTTTTTT. The rearrangement uses TRBV15 and TRBJ1-4, with D possibly matching TRBD1 (6 bases). CDR1 is LNHNV and CDR2 is YYDKDF in the germline V gene (reference sequence). CDR3 length: 18 amino acids. With 3 bases removed from V and 8 bases from J, the gap between germline ends came to 25 bases.

The chain has TRBV11-2 and TRBJ1-1; no firm D call. Trimming stripped 1 base from V and 3 bases from J, with 12 bases between. Germline CDR1 SGHAT, CDR2 FQNNGV. The CDR3 consists of 15 residues. The DNA for the CDR3 is TGTGCCAGCAGCTTAGTGATAATGAGAGACACTGAAGCTTTCTTT. It is translated as CASSLVIMRDTEAFF.

J is TRBJ1-2 and V is TRBV5-7; D is perhaps TRBD1 (5 bases). TRBV5-7 has ORF status, its function being uncertain. The CDR3 contains 16 residues. Trimming removed 0 bases from V and 3 bases from J, with 15 bases in between. CDR3 loop: CASSLAVGRDYYGYTF. CDR3 in DNA: TGTGCCAGCAGCTTGGCCGTGGGCAGGGACTACTATGGCTACACCTTC.